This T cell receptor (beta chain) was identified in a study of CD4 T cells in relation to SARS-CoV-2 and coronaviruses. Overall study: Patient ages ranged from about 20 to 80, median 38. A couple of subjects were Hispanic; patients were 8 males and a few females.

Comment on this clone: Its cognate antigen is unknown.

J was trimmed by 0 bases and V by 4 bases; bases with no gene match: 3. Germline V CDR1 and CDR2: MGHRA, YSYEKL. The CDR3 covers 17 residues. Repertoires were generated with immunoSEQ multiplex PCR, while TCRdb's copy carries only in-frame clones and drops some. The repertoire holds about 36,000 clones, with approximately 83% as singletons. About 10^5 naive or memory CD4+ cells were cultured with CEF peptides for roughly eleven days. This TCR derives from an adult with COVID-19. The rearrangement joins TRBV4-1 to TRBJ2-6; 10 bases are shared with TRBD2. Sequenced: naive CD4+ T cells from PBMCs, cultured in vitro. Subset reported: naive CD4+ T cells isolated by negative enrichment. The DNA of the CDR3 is TGCGCCAGCAGCCGTCAGCGGGAGGGCTCTGGGGCCAACGTCCTGACTTTC. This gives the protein CASSRQREGSGANVLTF.